This T cell receptor (beta chain) was obtained from a study of blood T cell repertoires in COVID-19. This clone has only one observation. Generated by immunoSEQ multiplex PCR, the TCRdb table keeps only in-frame clones and is missing some. Among 330,000 or so clones listed, less than 90% were seen once. Two consecutive negative NP/OP PCR tests, clearance, or resolved symptoms defined Cohort 3 recovery. This CDR3 region has 15 residues. J was trimmed by 5 bases and V by 5 bases; bases with no gene match: 8. Germline-derived CDR1 and CDR2 are SEHNR and FQNEAQ (reference sequence). The J gene is TRBJ2-2, the V gene TRBV7-9; TRBD2 matches at 7 bases. This clonotype was obtained from a woman under 40 who had recovered from COVID-19. Input material: PBMCs or T cells enriched from blood (not recorded which). CDR3 DNA sequence: TGTGCCAGCAGCGACGCCGGGACTAAGACCGGGGAGCTGTTTTTT. Encoded protein: CASSDAGTKTGELFF.